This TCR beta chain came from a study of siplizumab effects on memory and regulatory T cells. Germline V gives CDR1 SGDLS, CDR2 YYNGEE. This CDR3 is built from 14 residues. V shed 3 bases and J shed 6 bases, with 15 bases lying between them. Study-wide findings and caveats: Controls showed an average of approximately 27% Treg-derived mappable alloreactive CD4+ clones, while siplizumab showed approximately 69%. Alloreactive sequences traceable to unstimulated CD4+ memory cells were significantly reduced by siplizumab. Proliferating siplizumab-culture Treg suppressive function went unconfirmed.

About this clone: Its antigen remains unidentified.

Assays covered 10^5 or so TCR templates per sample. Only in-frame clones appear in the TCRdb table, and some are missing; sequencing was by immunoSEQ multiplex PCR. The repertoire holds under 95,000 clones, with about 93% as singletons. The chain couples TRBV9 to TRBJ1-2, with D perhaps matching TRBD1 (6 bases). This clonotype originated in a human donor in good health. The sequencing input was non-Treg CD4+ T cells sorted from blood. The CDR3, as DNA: TGTGCCAGCAGCGCAATGGTGGGGGCGGATGGCTACACCTTC. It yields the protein CASSAMVGADGYTF.